This is a list of T cell receptor beta chains from one sample in a study of OX40 agonist ivuxolimab in advanced cancers. Produced via immunoSEQ multiplex PCR; TCRdb's table is partial and in-frame only. The repertoire holds tens of thousands of clones, with around 84% as singletons. The sample was CD4+ or CD8+ T cells sorted from blood, taken in a trial of the OX40 agonist ivuxolimab. The origin of the receptors is an adult with an advanced solid tumor such as melanoma, head and neck, liver or kidney cancer. Each CDR3 is given with its conserved first and last residue. D genes are given only for firm matches. The listing skips clone size in some rows; elsewhere it reads once, few, many or a size class.

>-|TRBD1|TRBV7-9|TRBJ1-4
CASSFGRGGEKLFF
TGTGCCAGCAGCTTCGGCAGGGGGGGAGAAAAACTGTTTTTT
>-|TRBD1|TRBV27|TRBJ2-2
CASRRTPDRGPPYTGELFF
TGTGCCAGCAGAAGGACACCGGACAGGGGGCCTCCGTACACCGGGGAGCTGTTTTTT
>-|-|TRBV19|TRBJ2-3
CASSIRQGTDTQYF
TGTGCCAGTAGTATTCGACAGGGCACAGATACGCAGTATTTT
>-|-|TRBV7-2|TRBJ2-2
CASSLGQTGELFF
TGTGCCAGCAGCTTAGGGCAGACCGGGGAGCTGTTTTTT
>-|TRBD1|TRBV19|TRBJ2-1
CASRSQQGLGNEQFF
TGTGCCAGTAGATCCCAACAGGGGTTGGGCAATGAGCAGTTCTTC
>-|TRBD1|TRBV10-1|TRBJ2-5
CASRGTGGKETQYF
TGCGCCAGCAGAGGGACAGGCGGAAAAGAGACCCAGTACTTC
>-|TRBD1|TRBV19|TRBJ2-3
CASSLGQGTDTQYF
TGTGCCAGTAGTTTAGGACAGGGCACAGATACGCAGTATTTT
>-|-|TRBV2|TRBJ1-5
CASSAGYQPQHF
TGTGCCAGCAGTGCGGGGTATCAGCCCCAGCATTTT
>-|-|TRBV4-1|TRBJ1-1
CASSQDARALNTEAFF
TGCGCCAGCAGCCAAGATGCCCGGGCATTGAACACTGAAGCTTTCTTT
>-|-|TRBV2|TRBJ2-7
CASRGHNLSYEQYF
TGTGCCAGCAGGGGACACAACCTCTCCTACGAGCAGTACTTC
>-|-|TRBV18|TRBJ2-2
CASSPPWSSVNTGELFF
TGTGCCAGCTCACCACCGTGGAGTTCGGTGAACACCGGGGAGCTGTTTTTT
>-|-|TRBV6-5|TRBJ1-2
CASGRRDAYGYTF
TGTGCCAGCGGTAGAAGGGACGCCTATGGCTACACCTTC
>-|TRBD1|TRBV5-1|TRBJ1-2
CASSFGQGGSYGYTF
TGCGCCAGCAGCTTCGGACAGGGAGGGAGCTATGGCTACACCTTC
>-|-|TRBV19|TRBJ1-4
CASSIGAQGNEKLFF
TGTGCCAGTAGTATAGGGGCGCAGGGGAATGAAAAACTGTTTTTT
>many|-|TRBV6-5|TRBJ1-2
CASSDTGFYGYTF
TGTGCCAGCAGCGACACAGGATTCTATGGCTACACCTTC
>few|-|TRBV18|TRBJ2-3
CASSPQGLQDTQYF
TGTGCCAGCTCACCGCAAGGACTGCAAGATACGCAGTATTTT
>-|TRBD2|TRBV5-1|TRBJ2-3
CASSLVTGGPTDTQYF
TGCGCCAGCAGCTTGGTGACGGGGGGACCCACAGATACGCAGTATTTT
>-|-|TRBV9|TRBJ1-1
CASSVDPPQTGQNTEAFF
TGTGCCAGCAGCGTAGACCCCCCCCAGACAGGACAGAACACTGAAGCTTTCTTT
>-|-|TRBV10-1|TRBJ2-3
CASSETTDTQYF
TGCGCCAGCAGTGAGACAACAGATACGCAGTATTTT
>-|TRBD1|TRBV2|TRBJ2-2
CASNRGRATGELFF
TGTGCCAGCAACAGGGGGCGCGCCACCGGGGAGCTGTTTTTT
>-|-|TRBV7-2|TRBJ1-6
CASSLEWGSYNSPLHF
TGTGCCAGCAGCTTAGAGTGGGGCTCCTATAATTCACCCCTCCACTTT
>-|-|TRBV19|TRBJ1-2
CASSISVYGYTF
TGTGCCAGTAGTATCTCGGTCTATGGCTACACCTTC
>-|TRBD1|TRBV6-5|TRBJ2-5
CASSYGQGAETQYF
TGTGCCAGCAGTTACGGGCAGGGGGCGGAGACCCAGTACTTC
>-|TRBD2|TRBV7-9|TRBJ2-3
CASSPVGGATDTQYF
TGTGCCAGCAGCCCCGTCGGGGGGGCGACAGATACGCAGTATTTT
>-|TRBD1|TRBV2|TRBJ2-7
CASRGTGGSREQYF
TGTGCCAGCCGAGGGACAGGGGGGTCCCGCGAGCAGTACTTC
>once|-|TRBV5-5|TRBJ2-5
CASSPGYTETQYF
TGTGCCAGCAGCCCCGGGTATACGGAGACCCAGTACTTC
>-|-|TRBV6-1|TRBJ2-3
CASSRHLSTDTQYF
TGTGCCAGCAGTAGACACCTTAGCACAGATACGCAGTATTTT
>-|-|TRBV6-5|TRBJ1-1
CASSMDGQNTEAFF
TGTGCCAGCAGCATGGACGGACAGAACACTGAAGCTTTCTTT
>-|-|TRBV6-5|TRBJ2-4
CASSYPGAKNIQYF
TGTGCCAGCAGTTACCCGGGAGCCAAAAACATTCAGTACTTC
>-|-|TRBV29-1|TRBJ1-1
CSVEGGGTEAFF
TGCAGCGTTGAGGGAGGGGGCACTGAAGCTTTCTTT